This entry is about one TCR beta chain. Original handling: Estimation of nucleated cell counts was performed using reference gene primer amplification. TCRdb's table, derived via immunoSEQ multiplex PCR, lists solely in-frame clones and lacks some. From that table come the V and J calls and clone size; the DNA was used to work out D and trimming. The data hold about half a million clones, with roughly 87% observed a single time. These data originate in a study of blood T cell repertoires in COVID-19. Across the whole study: Collection of acute and convalescent COVID-19 samples took place in the United States, Italy and Spain. The analysed material was cDNA or gDNA that came from T cells, B-cell-depleted T cells, or PBMCs.

The V end lost 10 bases, the J end lost 2 bases, and 20 bases lay between the germline ends. The CDR3 contains 15 residues. Germline CDR1 and CDR2: SGHNT and YYREEE (reference sequence). While infection was still active, Seattle patients were enrolled and then followed longitudinally. The clonotype comes from a man younger than 35 with COVID-19, enrolled during active disease. This chain joins TRBV5-4 and TRBJ2-3, with D possibly matching TRBD1 (6 bases). The sequencing input was peripheral blood. The CDR3 DNA sequence: TGTGCCGGTTCCTCCCGGGACATCTCCACAGATACGCAGTATTTT. Its translation: CAGSSRDISTDTQYF.